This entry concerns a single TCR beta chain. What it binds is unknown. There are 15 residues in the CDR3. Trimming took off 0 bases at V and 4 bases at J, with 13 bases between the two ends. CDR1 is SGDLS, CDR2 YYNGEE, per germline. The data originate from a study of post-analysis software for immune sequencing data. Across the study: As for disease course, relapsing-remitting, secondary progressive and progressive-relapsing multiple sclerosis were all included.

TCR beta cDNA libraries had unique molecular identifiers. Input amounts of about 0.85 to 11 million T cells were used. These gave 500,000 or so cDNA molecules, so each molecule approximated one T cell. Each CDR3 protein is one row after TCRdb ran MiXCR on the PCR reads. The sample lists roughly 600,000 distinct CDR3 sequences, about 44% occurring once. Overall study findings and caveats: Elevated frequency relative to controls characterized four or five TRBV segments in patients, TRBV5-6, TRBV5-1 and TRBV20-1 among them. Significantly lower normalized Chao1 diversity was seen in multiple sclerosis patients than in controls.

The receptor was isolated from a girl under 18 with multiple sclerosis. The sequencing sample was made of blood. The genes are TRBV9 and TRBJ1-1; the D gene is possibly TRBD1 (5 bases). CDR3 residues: CASSVGYTGGTEAFF. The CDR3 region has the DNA TGTGCCAGCAGCGTAGGTTACACAGGCGGCACTGAAGCTTTCTTT.